This T cell receptor beta chain comes out of a study of OX40 agonist ivuxolimab in advanced cancers. Findings of the study overall: Averaging showed that CD8+ T cells had more expanded clones than CD4+ did.

To note about this clone: Its antigen remains unidentified.

The V segment lost 3 bases and the J segment 6 bases; nucleotides outside the gene matches: 6. Germline lookup yields CDR1 SGHNT and CDR2 YENEEA. The CDR3 consists of 15 residues. Peripheral blood came from all dose cohorts at three timepoints. The protocol was immunoSEQ multiplex PCR, while the TCRdb copy is restricted to in-frame clones and leaves out a portion. The sample contains about 81,000 clones, about 93% of which appear only once. The specimen was CD4+ or CD8+ T cells sorted from blood, collected in a trial of the OX40 agonist ivuxolimab. This TCR derives from an adult with an advanced solid tumor such as melanoma, head and neck, liver or kidney cancer. The chain joins TRBV11-3 to TRBJ2-1, with 9 bases matching TRBD1. The CDR3 DNA is TGTGCCAGCAGCTTGACAGGGGGTGTACTCAATGAGCAGTTCTTC. Its translation: CASSLTGGVLNEQFF.